Shown below are 20 T cell receptor beta chains from a single sample sequenced in a study of T cell repertoires in cytomegalovirus infection (dated by TCRdb to between 2018 and 2021). Sequencing used an Illumina HiSeq 1500. TCRdb handled the public reads itself, with Q25 trimming in fastp and clone calling in MiXCR, and kept productive beta chains. Every CDR3 protein is listed once, alongside the most common genes and DNA of its rows. This sample gives 400,000 or so distinct CDR3 sequences in total; approximately 31% of them show up just once. Roughly 13% of the sample belongs to the ten largest clones. Sequencing was done on a sample of PBMCs. These receptors originate from a human donor in good health (CMV status not recorded). Some clones in this sample may be carry-over from other donors' samples.

The sample holds a few counts of this clonotype. The V and J genes are TRBV10-3 and TRBJ2-5; possibly TRBD1 or TRBD2 for D (5 bases each). V lost 6 bases and J lost 3, with 11 bases in between. The V gene's germline CDR1 is ENHRY and CDR2 SYGVKD. The CDR3 contains 13 residues. The CDR3 loop is CAISLRGEETQYF. DNA for the CDR3: TGTGCCATCAGCCTGCGAGGGGAAGAGACCCAGTACTTC.

This clonotype has only a few counts. The chain joins TRBV15 to TRBJ2-5, with D possibly being TRBD1 or TRBD2 (5 bases each). V dropped 0 bases and J dropped 2 bases, with 10 bases sitting between them. Germline loops: CDR1 LNHNV, CDR2 YYDKDF (reference sequence). This CDR3 spans 15 amino acids. DNA for the CDR3: TGTGCCACCAGCAGAGACGAATGGGGGCAAGAGACCCAGTACTTC. Amino acid sequence: CATSRDEWGQETQYF.

The CDR3 DNA is TGTGCCAGCAGCCACCGTCCGTACGAGCAGTTCTTC. This codes for CASSHRPYEQFF. This chain joins TRBV14 and TRBJ2-1; D unresolved. CDR3 length: 12 amino acids. V lost 3 bases and J 10 bases, leaving 10 bases between the germline ends. CDR1 is SGHDN and CDR2 is FVKESK in the germline V gene.

This clonotype was found many times. The chain joins TRBV7-9 to TRBJ2-1; the D gene is possibly TRBD2 (6 bases). The V end lost 3 bases, the J end lost 6 bases, and 9 bases lay between the germline ends. CDR1 is SEHNR and CDR2 is FQNEAQ in the germline V gene (reference sequence). This CDR3 region has 13 residues. This CDR3 is CASSFGGVNEQFF. The CDR3, as DNA: TGTGCCAGCAGCTTTGGAGGGGTCAATGAGCAGTTCTTC. The variable domain in full, completed from reference TRBV7-9 and TRBJ2-1, reads DTGVSQNPRHKITKRGQNVTFRCDPISEHNRLYWYRQTLGQGPEFLTYFQNEAQLEKSRLLSDRFSAERPKGSFSTLEIQRTEQGDSAMYLCASSFGGVNEQFFGPGTRLTVL.

This clonotype was picked up one time. The junction does not match germline at one end; this may be a read error. V gene TRBV12-3 or TRBV12-4 combines with J gene TRBJ1-5; D might be TRBD1 (6 bases). The CDR3 totals 12 residues. CDR3 nucleotides: TGTGCAAGCAGCCCCAGGGGTCAGCCCAAGCATTTT. This translates into CASSPRGQPKHF.

A few counts support this clonotype. The chain has TRBV4-3 and TRBJ2-1; 8 positions match TRBD2. Germline CDR1 reads LGHNA; CDR2 reads YSLEER. This CDR3 has 16 amino acids. V dropped 0 bases and J dropped 8; count of bases not matched to a gene: 9. This CDR3 reads CASSQDQAGALDEQFF. CDR3 coding DNA: TGCGCCAGCAGCCAAGATCAAGCGGGGGCTTTGGATGAGCAGTTCTTC.

This clonotype was observed a single time. This clone may be a read error of a much larger clone one base away. This chain links TRBV6-2 or TRBV6-3 with TRBJ2-5; D gene unclear. The CDR3 totals 13 residues. The germline V gene encodes CDR1 MNHEY and CDR2 SVGEGT. DNA of the CDR3: TGTGCCGGCAGTTTCCTCCCCCAAGAGACCCAGTACTTC. Its protein is CAGSFLPQETQYF.

This clonotype was counted only a few times. The rearrangement joins TRBV5-1 to TRBJ2-2; D is possibly TRBD1 (6 bases). Per the germline V gene, CDR1 is SGHRS and CDR2 is YFSETQ. V shed 2 bases and J shed 3 bases, with 8 bases lying between them. The CDR3 consists of 14 residues. CDR3 sequence (DNA): TGCGCCAGCAGCTTTCGGACAGACACCGGGGAGCTGTTTTTT. This translates into CASSFRTDTGELFF.

V and J are TRBV5-5 and TRBJ2-5; 7 nucleotides match TRBD1. V lost 4 bases to trimming and J lost 4 bases; unmatched junction nucleotides: 4. CDR3 length equals 13 residues. From germline, CDR1 is SGHKS and CDR2 YYEKEE (reference sequence). The CDR3 DNA sequence: TGTGCCAGCAGCCCTGGGGACAGAGAGACCCAGTACTTC. This gives the protein CASSPGDRETQYF.

Comments on this clonotype: A much larger clone differs from this one at a single base, so this may be a read error. V usage is TRBV7-1 and J usage is TRBJ1-2; 8 bases map to TRBD1. TRBV7-1 is sorted into the ORF group, with uncertain function. This CDR3 is built from 13 residues. In DNA form, the CDR3 reads TGTGCCAGCAGCCGTGGACAGGGATATGTCTACACCTTC. Translation gives CASSRGQGYVYTF.

This clonotype was seen a few times. This chain joins TRBV10-3 and TRBJ2-7, with TRBD1 identical over 7 bases. V gave up 6 bases and J gave up 0 bases; unmatched junction bases: 2. Germline loops: CDR1 ENHRY, CDR2 SYGVKD. This CDR3 spans 13 amino acids. CDR3 coding DNA: TGTGCCATCAGAAGGGACAGCTCCTACGAGCAGTACTTC. Translated: CAIRRDSSYEQYF.

The rearrangement joins TRBV28 to TRBJ2-6; D assignment may be TRBD1 or TRBD2 (5 bases each). Trimming removed 7 bases from V and 3 bases from J, with 16 bases in between. CDR1 MDHEN and CDR2 SYDVKM come from the germline V gene. The CDR3 runs 16 residues. The CDR3 here is CASKGARRVGANVLTF. The CDR3 region has the DNA TGTGCCAGCAAAGGGGCCAGGCGGGTTGGGGCCAACGTCCTGACTTTC.

This clonotype was detected only once. CDR3 nucleotides: TGTGCCAGCAGCCAAGTTTCCGGGACGGTAGGTTACGAGCAGTACTTC. It encodes CASSQVSGTVGYEQYF. This sequence joins TRBV14 and TRBJ2-7; TRBD1 or TRBD2 may be the D gene (5 bases each). Germline-derived CDR1 and CDR2 are SGHDN and FVKESK. CDR3 size: 16 residues. The V and J ends lost 1 base and 4 bases respectively, with 17 bases between them.

This clonotype was seen many times. The chain combines TRBV4-1 with TRBJ1-2; 8 bases map to TRBD1. Germline CDR1 is MGHRA and CDR2 is YSYEKL. The CDR3 sequence is 14 residues long. V trimming: 2 bases; J trimming: 5 bases; junction bases outside the gene matches: 4. DNA of the CDR3: TGCGCCAGCAGCCAACCGGGACAGGTTTATGGCTACACCTTC. Encoded protein: CASSQPGQVYGYTF.

This clonotype was detected many times. The chain combines TRBV7-6 with TRBJ2-7; D ambiguous. The CDR3 has 12 residues. V was clipped by 2 bases and J by 5 bases, with 7 bases between them. The germline gives CDR1 SGHVS, CDR2 FNYEAQ. CDR3 sequence (DNA): TGTGCCAGCAGCTTAACAGAGGACGAGCAGTACTTC. Protein sequence: CASSLTEDEQYF.

This clonotype was observed at least ten times. The CDR3 bases are TGTGCCTCCACAAAGGACGCCGACAGGGGGAGGACTGAAGCTTTCTTT. Encoded protein: CASTKDADRGRTEAFF. The genes are TRBV6-1 and TRBJ1-1; 9 nucleotides align to TRBD1. V lost 11 bases and J lost 5; bases outside the gene matches: 18. There are 16 residues in the CDR3. CDR1 and CDR2 (germline): MNHNS, SASEGT.

V usage is TRBV28 and J usage is TRBJ2-5, with D tentatively TRBD1 (8 bases). In germline, CDR1 is MDHEN, CDR2 SYDVKM. Trimming took off 5 bases at V and 4 bases at J, with 14 bases between the two ends. This CDR3 spans 14 amino acids. This CDR3 is CASSRYRGGETQYF. The DNA of the CDR3 is TGTGCCAGCAGTCGTTACAGGGGGGGAGAGACCCAGTACTTC. The full variable domain, completed using reference TRBV28 and TRBJ2-5, is DVKVTQSSRYLVKRTGEKVFLECVQDMDHENMFWYRQDPGLGLRLIYFSYDVKMKEKGDIPEGYSVSREKKERFSLILESASTNQTSMYLCASSRYRGGETQYFGPGTRLLVL.

This clonotype was observed a handful of times. The J gene is TRBJ1-2, the V gene TRBV24-1; no reliable D call. This CDR3 contains 12 residues. Looked up from germline, CDR1 is KGHDR and CDR2 is SFDVKD. V shed 3 bases and J shed 7 bases, with 8 bases lying between them. CDR3 DNA sequence: TGTGCCACCAGTGATACCTGGGGTGGCTACACCTTC. Amino acid sequence: CATSDTWGGYTF.

The genes are TRBV4-1 and TRBJ1-5; tentative D call: TRBD1 (5 bases). Germline V gene data show CDR1 as MGHRA and CDR2 as YSYEKL. The CDR3 loop spans 16 amino acids. The V end lost 5 bases, the J end lost 1 base, and 15 bases lay between the germline ends. The CDR3 protein is CASSSAGRASNQPQHF. The CDR3 DNA follows: TGCGCCAGCAGCTCGGCAGGGAGGGCGAGCAATCAGCCCCAGCATTTT.

In its sample, this clonotype was seen a few times. This rearrangement joins TRBV7-2 to TRBJ2-3, with TRBD2 identical over 9 bases. The V gene's germline CDR1 is SGHTA and CDR2 FQGNSA. The CDR3 totals 17 residues. The junction had 12 bases not matched to a gene; V was cut back by 4 bases and J by 4 bases. This chain's CDR3 is CASSSPRAGGWADTQYF. The CDR3 region has the DNA TGTGCCAGCAGCTCCCCCAGGGCGGGGGGGTGGGCAGATACGCAGTATTTT.